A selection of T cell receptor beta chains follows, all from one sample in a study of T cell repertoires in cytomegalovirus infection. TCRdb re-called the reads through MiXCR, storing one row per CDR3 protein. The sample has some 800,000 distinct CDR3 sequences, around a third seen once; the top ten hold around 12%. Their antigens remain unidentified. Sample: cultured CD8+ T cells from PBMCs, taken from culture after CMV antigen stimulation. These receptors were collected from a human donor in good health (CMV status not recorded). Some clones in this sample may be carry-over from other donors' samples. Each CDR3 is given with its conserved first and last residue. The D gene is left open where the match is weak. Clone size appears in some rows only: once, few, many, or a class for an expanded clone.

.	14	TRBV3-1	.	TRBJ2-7	CASSQGGVSQEQYF	TGTGCCAGCAGCCAAGGGGGGGTCAGTCAGGAGCAGTACTTC
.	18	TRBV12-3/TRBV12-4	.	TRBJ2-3	CASSSRRDRSADTDTQYF	TGTGCCAGCAGTTCCCGAAGGGACCGCAGTGCGGACACAGATACGCAGTATTTT
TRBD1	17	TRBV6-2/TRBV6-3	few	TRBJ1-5	CASNHRDRVYSNQPQHF	TGTGCCAGCAACCACCGGGACAGGGTTTATAGCAATCAGCCCCAGCATTTT
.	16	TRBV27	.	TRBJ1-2	CASSFQRHPANYGYTF	TGTGCCAGCAGTTTTCAGAGACACCCAGCTAACTATGGCTACACCTTC
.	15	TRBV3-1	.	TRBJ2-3	CASSQGAGNTDTQYF	TGTGCCAGCAGCCAAGGGGCGGGGAACACAGATACGCAGTATTTT
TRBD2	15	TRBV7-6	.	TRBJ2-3	CASSVRGIFTDTQYF	TGTGCCAGCAGCGTGCGGGGGATATTCACAGATACGCAGTATTTT
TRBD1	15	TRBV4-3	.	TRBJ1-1	CASSFRGQVNTEAFF	TGCGCCAGCAGCTTTCGAGGACAGGTGAACACTGAAGCTTTCTTT
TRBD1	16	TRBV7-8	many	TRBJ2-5	CASISLRRDSQETQYF	TGTGCCAGCATCTCGTTGCGTCGGGACAGCCAAGAGACCCAGTACTTC
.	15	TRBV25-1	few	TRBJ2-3	CASSEKDSSTDTQYF	TGTGCCAGCAGTGAGAAGGACAGTAGCACAGATACGCAGTATTTT
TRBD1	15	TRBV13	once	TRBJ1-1	CASSPPQGARTEAFF	TGTGCCAGCAGCCCCCCACAGGGGGCTAGGACTGAAGCTTTCTTT
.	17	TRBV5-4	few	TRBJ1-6	CASSLDGPGSYNSPLHF	TGTGCCAGCAGCTTGGACGGGCCGGGGTCCTATAATTCACCCCTCCACTTT
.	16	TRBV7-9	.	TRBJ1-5	CASSLEDGWGNQPQHF	TGTGCCAGCAGCTTAGAGGATGGGTGGGGCAATCAGCCCCAGCATTTT
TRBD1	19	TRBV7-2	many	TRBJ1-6	CASSLAPTGALPVGSPLHF	TGTGCCAGCAGCTTAGCGCCGACAGGGGCTCTCCCGGTAGGATCACCCCTCCACTTT
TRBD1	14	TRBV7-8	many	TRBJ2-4	CASSSRTGGNIQYF	TGTGCCAGCAGCTCCCGGACAGGGGGAAACATTCAGTACTTC
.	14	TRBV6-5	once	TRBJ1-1	CAAGDQGMYTEAFF	TGTGCCGCCGGGGACCAGGGTATGTACACTGAAGCTTTCTTT
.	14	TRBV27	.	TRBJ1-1	CASSTGSLGTEAFF	TGTGCCAGCAGCACAGGGAGTCTCGGCACTGAAGCTTTCTTT
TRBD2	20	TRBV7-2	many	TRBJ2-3	CASSSIGLAGRHFDPDTQYF	TGTGCCAGCAGCTCCATAGGACTAGCGGGGCGGCATTTTGATCCAGATACGCAGTATTTT
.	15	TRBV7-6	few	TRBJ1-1	CASRAPQGLDTEAFF	TGTGCCAGCAGGGCCCCCCAGGGACTGGACACTGAAGCTTTCTTT
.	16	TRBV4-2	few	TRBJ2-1	CASSQELASPYNEQFF	TGTGCCAGCAGCCAAGAGTTGGCCTCCCCCTACAATGAGCAGTTCTTC
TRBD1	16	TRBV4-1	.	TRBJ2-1	CASSASRDRMYNEQFF	TGCGCCAGCAGCGCGTCCCGGGACAGAATGTACAATGAGCAGTTCTTC